This TCR beta chain is from a study of regulatory T cells in long-lasting Graves disease. Whole-study results and caveats: Reduced TCR diversity was observed in persistent Graves' patients versus newly diagnosed patients.

Time point noted: newly diagnosed GD, antithyroid drugs for less than 3 months. RNA from PBMCs was the source of the TCR library. The V and J ends lost 8 bases and 4 bases, in that order; junction bases with no gene match: 15. The CDR3 contains 16 residues. CDR1 is DFQATT, CDR2 SNEGSKA, per germline (reference sequence). Combining iRepertoire HTBI primers with Arm-PCR of CDR3 regions, the authors built TCR beta libraries. TCRdb re-analysed the multiplex PCR reads in MiXCR, keeping a single row per CDR3 protein. This table holds roughly 420,000 distinct CDR3 sequences, over 15% found once. This clonotype has only a few counts. Its antigen is currently unknown. The same specimen was also included in a second study, on T cells in Graves' hyperthyroidism and ophthalmopathy. According to that study: Uncontrolled infection, other autoimmune disease, pregnancy or lactation excluded patients. Blood shared most expanded thyroid clonotypes above 0.001. Median prediction lead before ophthalmopathy onset was about 6.7 months with the model.

The sample was peripheral blood mononuclear cells (PBMCs), taken at new diagnosis, from a patient treated with antithyroid drugs. This clonotype was obtained from a woman aged 18-29 years with Graves disease. The V and J genes are TRBV20-1 and TRBJ2-5, with 11 bases lining up with TRBD1. The DNA for the CDR3 is TGCAGTCCTAACTCGTCTTGGACAGGGGGCAGAGAGACCCAGTACTTC. Translating it yields CSPNSSWTGGRETQYF.